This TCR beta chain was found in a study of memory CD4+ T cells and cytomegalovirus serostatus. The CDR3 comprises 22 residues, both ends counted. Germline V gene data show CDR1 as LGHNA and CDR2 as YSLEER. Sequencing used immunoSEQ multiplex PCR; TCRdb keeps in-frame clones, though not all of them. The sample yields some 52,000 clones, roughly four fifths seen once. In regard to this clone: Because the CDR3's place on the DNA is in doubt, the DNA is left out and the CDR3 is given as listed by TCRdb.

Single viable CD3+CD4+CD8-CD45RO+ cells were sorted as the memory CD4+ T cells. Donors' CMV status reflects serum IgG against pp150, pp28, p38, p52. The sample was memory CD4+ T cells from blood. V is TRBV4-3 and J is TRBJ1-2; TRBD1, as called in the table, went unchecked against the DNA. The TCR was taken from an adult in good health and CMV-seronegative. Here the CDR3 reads CASSQDHLSWFFGRDINYGYTF.